This T cell receptor (beta chain) was identified during a study of blood T cell repertoires in COVID-19. The wider study: Specimens from acute and convalescent COVID-19 originated in the United States, Italy and Spain. Sources were T cells, B-cell-depleted T cells, or PBMCs; the material itself was cDNA or gDNA.

Authors' methods: Using reference gene primer amplification, nucleated cell counts were estimated. Only in-frame clones appear in the TCRdb table, and some are missing; sequencing was by immunoSEQ multiplex PCR. V and J calls and clone size are those listed in that table; D and trimming were worked out from the DNA. The table lists approximately 10,000 clones, about 81% of them singletons. The TCR sequence derives from a man between 60 and 75 years old with active COVID-19. Input material: peripheral blood.

The CDR3 here is CAISESLYEQYF. In nucleotides, the CDR3 is TGTGCCATCAGTGAATCTCTCTACGAGCAGTACTTC. V is TRBV10-3 and J is TRBJ2-7; D gene uncertain. Trimming removed 3 bases at V and 3 bases at J, with 6 bases between. Germline values: CDR1 ENHRY, CDR2 SYGVKD. The CDR3 consists of 12 residues.